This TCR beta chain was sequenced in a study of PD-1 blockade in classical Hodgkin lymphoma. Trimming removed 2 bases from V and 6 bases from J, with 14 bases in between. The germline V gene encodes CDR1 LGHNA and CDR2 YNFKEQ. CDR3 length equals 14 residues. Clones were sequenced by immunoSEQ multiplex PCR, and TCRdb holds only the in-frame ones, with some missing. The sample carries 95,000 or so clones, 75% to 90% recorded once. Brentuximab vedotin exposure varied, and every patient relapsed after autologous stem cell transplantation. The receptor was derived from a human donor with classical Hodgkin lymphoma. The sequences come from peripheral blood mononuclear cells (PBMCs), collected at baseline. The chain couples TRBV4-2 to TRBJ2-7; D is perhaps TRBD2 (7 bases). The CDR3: CASSQQAGAREQYF. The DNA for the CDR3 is TGTGCCAGCAGCCAACAGGCGGGGGCTCGCGAGCAGTACTTC.